This TCR beta chain stems from a study of early T cells in non-severe SARS-CoV-2 infection. Looked up from germline, CDR1 is SQVTM and CDR2 is ANQGSEA. This CDR3 has 13 residues. The ends lost 6 bases at V and 5 bases at J; junction bases unmatched: 6. This clonotype has a count of ten or more. Each CDR3 protein gets one entry after TCRdb re-called the 5' RACE reads with MiXCR. The table lists fewer than 65,000 distinct CDR3 sequences, about 6% of them singletons. The TCR was taken from an adult who was a healthcare worker with PCR-confirmed SARS-CoV-2 infection or an uninfected control (not recorded which). V and J are TRBV29-1 and TRBJ1-4; 7 bases are a match to TRBD1. Specimen: whole blood, collected at baseline. The CDR3 DNA reads as TGCAGCGTGCGGGACAGTTGGAATGAAAAACTGTTTTTT. It yields the protein CSVRDSWNEKLFF.